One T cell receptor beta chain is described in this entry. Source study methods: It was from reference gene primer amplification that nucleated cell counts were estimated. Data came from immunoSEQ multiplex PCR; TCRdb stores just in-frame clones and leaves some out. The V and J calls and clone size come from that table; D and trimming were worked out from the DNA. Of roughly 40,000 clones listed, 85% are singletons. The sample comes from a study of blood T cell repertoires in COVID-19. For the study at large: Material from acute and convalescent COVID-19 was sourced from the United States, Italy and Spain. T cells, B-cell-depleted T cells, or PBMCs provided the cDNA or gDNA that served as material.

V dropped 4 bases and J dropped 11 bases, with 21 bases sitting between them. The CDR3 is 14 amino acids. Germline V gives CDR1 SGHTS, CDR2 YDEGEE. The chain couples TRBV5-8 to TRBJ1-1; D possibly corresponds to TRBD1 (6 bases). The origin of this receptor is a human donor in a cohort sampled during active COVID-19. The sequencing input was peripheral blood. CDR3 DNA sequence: TGTGCCAGCAGCCCCCACCCAGGGGTCGGGGTGGCTTTCTTT. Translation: CASSPHPGVGVAFF.